This is a list of T cell receptor beta chains from one sample in a study of CD8+CD57+ T cells in acquired aplastic anemia. One entry per CDR3 protein, called by TCRdb with MiXCR from the reads. The repertoire holds about 40,000 distinct CDR3 sequences, with about 60% as singletons. Sequencing was done on a sample of sorted CD4+, CD8+, or CD8+CD57+ T cells (not recorded which) from PBMCs. The receptors derive from a human donor with aplastic anemia. Both conserved end residues are part of each CDR3. D genes are given only for firm matches. Size is omitted from some rows. Given values are once, few, many or a class for expanded clones.

>TRBJ1-2|-|TRBV10-3|once
TGTGCCATCGAGGGCCCTAACTATGGCTACACCTTC
CAIEGPNYGYTF
>TRBJ1-6|-|TRBV5-1|few
TGCGCCAGCAGCTTGGGGACAGCTATTGCCTATAATTCACCCCTCCACTTT
CASSLGTAIAYNSPLHF
>TRBJ2-7|-|TRBV2|few
TGTGCCAGCAGGGGGCCAGGGTTAGCCTACGAGCAGTACTTC
CASRGPGLAYEQYF
>TRBJ2-7|TRBD1|TRBV24-1|few
TGTGCCAGCAGCTTAGGACAGGGGACTTACGAGCAGTACTTC
CASSLGQGTYEQYF
>TRBJ1-4|TRBD1|TRBV25-1|-
TGTGCCAGCAGTGACCCTGACAGGGGACCTAATGAAAAACTGTTTTTT
CASSDPDRGPNEKLFF
>TRBJ2-3|-|TRBV20-1|-
TGCAGTGCTAGAGAGCACGTGATTTTGGGATATACGCAGTATTTT
CSAREHVILGYTQYF
>TRBJ2-3|TRBD1|TRBV15|medium-sized
TGTGCCACCAGCGGAGACGACAGGGCTAGCACAGATACGCAGTATTTT
CATSGDDRASTDTQYF
>TRBJ1-5|TRBD1|TRBV20-1|-
TGCAGCGCTAGGGATCATGACAGGGGAGGTTATAGCAATCAGCCCCAGCATTTT
CSARDHDRGGYSNQPQHF
>TRBJ1-6|TRBD1|TRBV24-1|-
TGTGCCACCAGTGAGAACAGGGGTAATTCACCCCTCCACTTT
CATSENRGNSPLHF
>TRBJ2-7|-|TRBV7-8|few
TGTGCCAGGCCCTACGAGCAGTACTTC
CARPYEQYF
>TRBJ1-2|-|TRBV7-2|-
TGTGCCAGCAGCTTAGACCCCAGGAGCTACACCTTC
CASSLDPRSYTF
>TRBJ1-4|-|TRBV19|few
TGTGCCAGTAGTTCCAGACAGGCTCTTAATGAAAAACTGTTTTTT
CASSSRQALNEKLFF
>TRBJ2-1|-|TRBV28|many
TGTGCCAGCGGGCAGGGTGTTGATGAGCAGTTCTTC
CASGQGVDEQFF
>TRBJ2-7|-|TRBV20-1|-
TGCAGTGTGGGCGGGCAAATCCCCTACGAGCAGTACTTC
CSVGGQIPYEQYF
>TRBJ2-5|-|TRBV4-1|-
TGCGCCAGCAGCCAATCGGGGGGCGGGCAAGAGACCCAGTACTTC
CASSQSGGGQETQYF
>TRBJ2-1|TRBD1|TRBV20-1|-
TGCAGTGCTAGTGGTTTGCCCGGGACAGAGGGGAATGAGCAGTTCTTC
CSASGLPGTEGNEQFF
>TRBJ1-5|TRBD1|TRBV20-1|medium-sized
TGCAGTGCTCCTCTCCGACAGGGACTAGGCAATCAGCCCCAGCATTTT
CSAPLRQGLGNQPQHF
>TRBJ2-7|-|TRBV20-1|once
TGCAGTGCTGGGGACGAGATCTACGAGCAGCACTTC
CSAGDEIYEQHF
>TRBJ1-2|TRBD1|TRBV7-9|-
TGTGCCAGCAGCTTAGGACAGGGCTATGGCTACACCTTC
CASSLGQGYGYTF
>TRBJ2-7|TRBD1|TRBV19|-
TGTGCCAGTAGTCCACGGACAGGGGTGGAAAACGAGCAGTACTTC
CASSPRTGVENEQYF
>TRBJ1-1|-|TRBV2|-
TGTGCCAGTTCGAAGGGAACAATGAACACTGAAGCTTTCTTT
CASSKGTMNTEAFF
>TRBJ1-5|TRBD1|TRBV19|-
TGTGCCAGTAGTCGGGACAGGGGTGAGCCCCAGCATTTT
CASSRDRGEPQHF
>TRBJ2-3|-|TRBV7-9|few
TGTGCCAGCAGCTTACCGGCCACAGATACGCAGTATTTT
CASSLPATDTQYF
>TRBJ1-2|-|TRBV10-3|-
TGTGACGCCGCGGACCCATGGACAGTAGACTATGGCTACACCTTC
CDAADPWTVDYGYTF
>TRBJ2-7|TRBD1|TRBV29-1|few
TGCAGCGTTGAGGCGGACAGGGCCGGCTACGAGCAGTACTTC
CSVEADRAGYEQYF
>TRBJ1-2|-|TRBV13|many
TGTGCCAGCGGGGGCAGCGAAAGAAGCTACACCTTC
CASGGSERSYTF
>TRBJ2-1|-|TRBV29-1|-
TGCAGCGTTGTGTGGGGGATCAATGAGCAGTTCTTC
CSVVWGINEQFF
>TRBJ2-7|-|TRBV15|few
TGTGCCACCAGCAGCTCGACAGACGAGCAGTACTTC
CATSSSTDEQYF
>TRBJ2-3|TRBD2|TRBV7-3|many
TGTGCCAGCAGCTTTTTAGCGGGAACTAGCACAGATACGCAGTATTTT
CASSFLAGTSTDTQYF
>TRBJ2-2|-|TRBV7-9|once
TGTGCCAGCAGCTCACTTATTCTCGGGGAGCTGTTTTTT
CASSSLILGELFF
>TRBJ2-1|-|TRBV7-9|once
TGTGCCTGGCCAGCGGCCAATGAGCAGTTCTTC
CAWPAANEQFF
>TRBJ2-3|-|TRBV19|many
TGTGCCAGTAGTGTAGAGGGGCGGGCAGATACGCAGTATTTT
CASSVEGRADTQYF